The 23 T cell receptor beta chains below come from one sample, sequenced in a study of T cells in Graves' hyperthyroidism and ophthalmopathy (dated by TCRdb to about 2019). Libraries were constructed by multiplex PCR. Sequencing was carried out with an Illumina HiSeq 2000. TCR beta CDR3 regions were amplified from RNA transcripts. The TCR CDR3 was subjected to a first round of RT-PCR using the HTBI primer set and the Qiagen OneStep RT-PCR kit. TCRdb cleaned the public reads at Q25 with fastp, built clones with MiXCR and kept in-frame beta chains. Entries are consolidated by CDR3 protein sequence, retaining the most common genes and DNA. For this sample the table gives 660,000 or so distinct CDR3 sequences, of which about 45% were detected only once. The ten top clones hold less than 9.5% of the sample. Sequenced sample: peripheral blood or thyroid tissue (not recorded which). These receptor sequences come from an adult man with Graves' disease, either hyperthyroidism or ophthalmopathy (not recorded which).

The chain has TRBV10-3 and TRBJ1-2; 8 bases are a match to TRBD1. CDR1 is ENHRY, CDR2 SYGVKD, per germline. This CDR3 spans 13 amino acids. J gave up 7 bases and V 3 bases, and 4 bases lay outside the gene matches. In DNA, the CDR3 is TGTGCCATCAGTGACAGGGGACAGGTTGGCTACACCTTC. It codes for CAISDRGQVGYTF.

This clonotype was picked up many times. V gene TRBV2 combines with J gene TRBJ1-6; tentative D call: TRBD1 (5 bases). The germline V gene has CDR1 SNHLY and CDR2 FYNNEI. The CDR3 has 15 amino acids. The V gene lost 3 bases and the J gene lost 9 bases, with 15 bases spanning the gap. This chain's CDR3 is CASSDFSGPGSPLHF. The CDR3 nucleotides read TGTGCCAGCAGTGACTTCTCGGGGCCGGGTTCACCCCTCCACTTT.

The V and J genes are TRBV20-1 and TRBJ2-5; 7 nucleotides agree with TRBD1. Looked up from germline, CDR1 is DFQATT and CDR2 is SNEGSKA (reference sequence). J gave up 2 bases and V 3 bases, and 12 bases lay outside the gene matches. This CDR3 contains 16 residues. CDR3 sequence reads: CSASGPPGQPQETQYF. CDR3 DNA sequence: TGCAGTGCTAGTGGTCCGCCGGGACAGCCACAAGAGACCCAGTACTTC.

This rearrangement joins TRBV7-2 to TRBJ1-1, with TRBD1 matching 8 bases. Germline CDR1 reads SGHTA; CDR2 reads FQGNSA. This CDR3 has 17 amino acids. The V segment lost 5 bases and the J segment 4 bases; nucleotides outside the gene matches: 15. The CDR3 loop is CASSPGTGGHMVTEAFF. DNA of the CDR3: TGTGCCAGCAGCCCGGGGACAGGAGGTCATATGGTCACTGAAGCTTTCTTT.

This clonotype has a count of ten or more. The rearrangement links TRBV7-9 to TRBJ1-2; TRBD1 agrees at 11 bases. With V trimmed by 5 bases and J by 5 bases, 4 bases remained unmatched. The CDR3 has 14 residues. CDR1 SEHNR and CDR2 FQNEAQ come from the germline V gene (reference sequence). CDR3 coding DNA: TGTGCCAGCAGCGCGGGACAGGGGGTATATGGCTACACCTTC. Translation gives CASSAGQGVYGYTF.

This chain uses TRBV5-7 with TRBJ1-6, with D tentatively TRBD1 (5 bases). TRBV5-7 is an open reading frame whose function is uncertain. The V and J ends lost 4 bases and 5 bases respectively, with 13 bases between them. The CDR3 contains 15 residues. The CDR3 sequence is CASSPLTEHNSPLHF. The CDR3 DNA sequence: TGTGCCAGCAGCCCCCTGACAGAACATAATTCACCCCTCCACTTT.

The chain has TRBV19 and TRBJ1-1, with a tentative D call TRBD1 (6 bases). CDR3 length: 15 residues. V lost 10 bases and J 1 base, leaving 19 bases between the germline ends. Germline V gene sequence: CDR1 LNHDA, CDR2 SQIVND (reference sequence). As DNA, the CDR3 is TGTGCCACCGCGACACACAGGGTTGGGAACACTGAAGCTTTCTTT. Encoded protein: CATATHRVGNTEAFF.

V usage is TRBV6-5 and J usage is TRBJ2-7; D is unresolved. Trimming took 0 bases from V and 3 from J, leaving 12 bases between them. The CDR3 has 15 residues. The germline CDR1 and CDR2 sequences are MNHEY and SVGAGI. The CDR3 DNA reads TGTGCCAGCAGTTACTCCCGGCAGCCCTTCTACGAGCAGTACTTC. Protein: CASSYSRQPFYEQYF.

J is TRBJ2-5 and V is TRBV25-1; 15 nucleotides align to TRBD2. Germline V lookup: CDR1 MGHDK, CDR2 SYGVNS. J lost 6 bases, V lost 6 bases, and 5 bases had no gene match. This CDR3 comprises 15 residues. As DNA, the CDR3 is TGTGCCAGCAGAGGACTAGCGGGAGGGCGGAAGACCCAGTACTTC. Its protein is CASRGLAGGRKTQYF.

The chain has TRBV7-9 and TRBJ1-2, with 9 bases identical to TRBD1. The length of the CDR3 is 16 residues. V shed 7 bases and J 4 bases; nucleotides not matched to a gene: 13. Germline CDR1 is SEHNR and CDR2 is FQNEAQ (reference sequence). For the CDR3, the DNA is TGTGCCAGCACTCGCACTGGGGGACAGGGTGGCTATGGCTACACCTTC. It is translated as CASTRTGGQGGYGYTF.

This clonotype has ten or more counts. The V gene is TRBV10-3, the J gene TRBJ1-1, with TRBD1 identical over 7 bases. This CDR3 is 14 amino acids long. V was pared by 4 bases and J by 7 bases, with 9 bases of the junction left unmatched. Germline V gives CDR1 ENHRY, CDR2 SYGVKD. This chain's CDR3 is CAISAEGAHIEAFF. The CDR3 DNA reads as TGTGCCATCAGTGCGGAGGGGGCGCATATTGAAGCTTTCTTT.

The chain combines TRBV10-3 with TRBJ1-3, with TRBD1 matching over 7 bases. Germline V CDR1 and CDR2: ENHRY, SYGVKD. The CDR3 sequence is 16 residues long. V was pared by 3 bases and J by 0 bases, with 5 bases of the junction left unmatched. This chain's CDR3 is CAISDDRAGSGNTIYF. The CDR3 DNA reads as TGTGCCATCAGTGACGACAGGGCCGGCTCTGGAAACACCATATATTTT.

Many counts were recorded for this clonotype. This chain links TRBV7-2 with TRBJ1-5, with TRBD1 matching over 7 bases. The length of the CDR3 is 13 residues. V dropped 5 bases and J dropped 6; count of bases not matched to a gene: 4. From germline, CDR1 is SGHTA and CDR2 FQGNSA. CDR3 sequence (DNA): TGTGCCAGCAGCCAAGACAGGGCTCAGCCCCAGCATTTT. It encodes CASSQDRAQPQHF. The complete variable domain, with remaining parts taken from reference TRBV7-2 and TRBJ1-5, reads GAGVSQSPSNKVTEKGKDVELRCDPISGHTALYWYRQSLGQGLEFLIYFQGNSAPDKSGLPSDRFSAERTGGSVSTLTIQRTQQEDSAVYLCASSQDRAQPQHFGDGTRLSIL.

V and J are TRBV10-3 and TRBJ1-2; no definite D call. V was shortened by 11 bases and J by 6 bases, with 16 bases between the two germline ends. Germline CDR1 reads ENHRY; CDR2 reads SYGVKD. This CDR3 comprises 12 residues. The CDR3 protein is CAWRTPTDGYTF. CDR3 bases: TGTGCCTGGCGCACCCCAACGGATGGCTACACCTTC.

V and J are TRBV24-1 and TRBJ1-2, with 7 nucleotides matching TRBD1. Germline CDR1 KGHDR, CDR2 SFDVKD. The CDR3 contains 12 residues. V was clipped by 4 bases and J by 12 bases; unmatched bases: 7. The DNA for the CDR3 is TGTGCCACCAGTGACACCGGGACAGAAGACACCTTC. Amino acid sequence: CATSDTGTEDTF.

This clonotype was observed a single time. The rearrangement uses TRBV10-3 and TRBJ1-5, with 7 bases matching TRBD1. V shed 4 bases and J 3 bases; nucleotides not matched to a gene: 3. Germline V lookup: CDR1 ENHRY, CDR2 SYGVKD. The CDR3 covers 14 residues. The CDR3 loop is CAISADRDNQPQHF. CDR3 nucleotides: TGTGCCATCAGTGCCGACAGGGACAATCAGCCCCAGCATTTT.

This chain uses TRBV20-1 with TRBJ2-5; D tentatively reads TRBD1 or TRBD2 (7 bases each). The length of the CDR3 is 16 residues. Germline CDR1 DFQATT, CDR2 SNEGSKA (reference sequence). V was pared by 0 bases and J by 2 bases, with 16 bases between. DNA of the CDR3: TGCAGTGCTAGAGATCAGGGGGGAGGGGGACAAGAGACCCAGTACTTC. This sequence encodes CSARDQGGGGQETQYF.

As concerns this clonotype: A much larger clonotype is one base distant, so this may be a read error. This likely comes from a read error, as the CDR3 has no conserved phenylalanine or tryptophan at its end. The genes are TRBV7-9 and TRBJ2-7; no reliable D call. Germline-derived CDR1 and CDR2 are SEHNR and FQNEAQ (reference sequence). Trimming removed 4 bases from V and 6 bases from J, with 19 bases in between. This CDR3 is 15 amino acids long. CDR3 bases: TGTGCCAGCAGCTCGACTGCCGCGAGAGGCTTCGAGCAGTACCTC. Translation: CASSSTAARGFEQYL.

In its sample, this clonotype was seen many times. The gene calls are TRBV29-1 and TRBJ1-2, with D perhaps matching TRBD1 (6 bases). Germline V CDR1 and CDR2: SQVTM, ANQGSEA. The CDR3 consists of 13 residues. Trimming cost V 4 bases and J 5 bases, with 14 bases left between them. Here the CDR3 reads CSVARDTVYGYTF. The CDR3 nucleotides are TGCAGCGTTGCCCGGGACACAGTATATGGCTACACCTTC.

The CDR3 nucleotides are TGTGCCAGTAGTGCTCTCGGAGGTAATAGCAATCAGCCCCAGCATTTT. Amino acid sequence: CASSALGGNSNQPQHF. The rearrangement links TRBV19 to TRBJ1-5; D ambiguous. The CDR3 runs to 16 residues. CDR1 and CDR2 (germline): LNHDA, SQIVND (reference sequence). The germline V and J ends were trimmed by 5 bases and 0 bases, with 14 bases remaining between them.

This clonotype was observed at least ten times. V gene TRBV5-1 combines with J gene TRBJ1-3; D is perhaps TRBD1 (5 bases). V shed 7 bases and J shed 0 bases, with 11 bases lying between them. In germline, CDR1 is SGHRS, CDR2 YFSETQ. The CDR3 runs 14 residues. The CDR3 is CASAPGGSGNTIYF. Written as DNA, the CDR3 is TGCGCCAGCGCGCCGGGGGGCTCTGGAAACACCATATATTTT.

The V gene is TRBV10-3, the J gene TRBJ1-5; no clear D gene. Germline CDR1 is ENHRY and CDR2 is SYGVKD. Trimming cost V 0 bases and J 0 bases, with 9 bases left between them. This CDR3 region has 16 residues. The CDR3 spells CAISESGFGSNQPQHF. The CDR3 region has the DNA TGTGCCATCAGTGAGTCAGGTTTCGGTAGCAATCAGCCCCAGCATTTT.

The rearrangement links TRBV2 to TRBJ2-7; D remains unclear. Trimming removed 7 bases at V and 3 bases at J, with 13 bases between. The germline CDR1 and CDR2 sequences are SNHLY and FYNNEI. This CDR3 spans 13 amino acids. The CDR3 is CASTPPDNYEQYF. The CDR3 region has the DNA TGTGCCAGCACCCCACCGGATAACTACGAGCAGTACTTC.